The source of this T cell receptor beta chain is a study of prognosis after radiotherapy for stage I lung cancer. Study details: Patients with newly diagnosed primary stage I lung tumors numbered about 15, with a few others having oligometastatic NSCLC after surgical resection of the primary tumor. Subsequent to radiotherapy, distant metastatic disease emerged in four patients (median roughly seven months), whereas about 16 exhibited no significant progression. Overall study findings and caveats: Median unique TCR clone counts of about 9,200 versus 6,500 showed a fall after stereotactic body radiation therapy. Reduced Shannon entropy following stereotactic body radiation therapy was recorded in patients who developed distant metastases.

CDR3 size: 15 residues. Germline CDR1 and CDR2: MNHEY and SMNVEV (reference sequence). V lost 5 bases, J lost 7 bases, and 18 bases lay in between. Two rounds of multiplex PCR amplified TCR beta CDR3 from genomic DNA. Each TRBV and TRBJ gene had its own primer in the first PCR round. From the multiplex PCR reads, TCRdb called clonotypes with MiXCR, one entry per CDR3 protein. The sample shows about 51,000 distinct CDR3 sequences, roughly 35% of them seen only once. To note about this clonotype: Its antigen is unidentified.

This clonotype was obtained from a donor aged 50 or older with non-small cell lung cancer. This chain links TRBV27 with TRBJ2-1; maybe TRBD1 (5 bases). Sequencing used PBMCs, obtained before or after stereotactic body radiation therapy (not recorded which). CDR3 sequence reads: CASSLNPQGRNEQFF. CDR3 nucleotides: TGTGCCAGCAGTCTGAACCCCCAGGGCAGGAATGAGCAGTTCTTC.